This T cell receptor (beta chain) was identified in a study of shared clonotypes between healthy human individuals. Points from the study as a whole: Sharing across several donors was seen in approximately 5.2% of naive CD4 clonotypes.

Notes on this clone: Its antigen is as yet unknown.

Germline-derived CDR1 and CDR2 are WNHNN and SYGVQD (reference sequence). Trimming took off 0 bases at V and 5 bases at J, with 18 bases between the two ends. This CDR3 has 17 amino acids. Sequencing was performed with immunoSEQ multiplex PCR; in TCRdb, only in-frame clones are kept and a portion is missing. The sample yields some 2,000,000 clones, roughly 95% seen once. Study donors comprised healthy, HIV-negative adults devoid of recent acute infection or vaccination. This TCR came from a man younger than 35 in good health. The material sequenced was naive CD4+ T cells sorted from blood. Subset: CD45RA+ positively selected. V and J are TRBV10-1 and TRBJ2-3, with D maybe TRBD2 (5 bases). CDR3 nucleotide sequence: TGCGCCAGCAGTGAGTCGAGCCAGCCGGCGGGCATAGATACGCAGTATTTT. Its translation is CASSESSQPAGIDTQYF.